A selection of T cell receptor beta chains follows, all from one sample in a study of T cell repertoires in cytomegalovirus infection. TCRdb reprocessed the reads via MiXCR and lists one record per CDR3 protein. The table records some 200,000 distinct CDR3 sequences, about a tenth of them present only once. Sequencing was performed on PBMCs. The receptors stem from a human donor in good health (CMV status not recorded). Some clones in this sample may be carry-over from other donors' samples. Both conserved end residues are part of each CDR3. The D gene is left open where the match is weak. The listing skips clone size in some rows; elsewhere it reads once, few, many or a size class.

j_gene	v_gene	d_gene	abundance	CDR3nt	CDR3aa
TRBJ2-7	TRBV28	.	.	TGTGCCAGCAGTTTTTTTTTTGGGCCCACACCAAACTACGAGCAGTACTTC	CASSFFFGPTPNYEQYF
TRBJ2-1	TRBV6-1	TRBD2	many	TGTGCCAGCGGGGCGGGAGAGGTATATGAGCAGTTCTTC	CASGAGEVYEQFF
TRBJ2-1	TRBV7-2	TRBD2	many	TGTGCCAGCAGCTGGGGGGGACTAGCGGGAGTTCCCGAGAGCTCCTACAATGAGCAGTTCTTC	CASSWGGLAGVPESSYNEQFF
TRBJ2-6	TRBV7-2	.	many	TGTGCCAGCAGCTTAGCGTCAGGGACCCTCTCTGGGGCCAACGTCCTGACTTTC	CASSLASGTLSGANVLTF
TRBJ1-1	TRBV28	.	many	TGTGCCAGCAGTTTATGGGGACCCACTGAAGCTTTCTTT	CASSLWGPTEAFF
TRBJ1-3	TRBV7-2	.	many	TGTGCCAGCAGCTTATTGGCCAGGCTAAGCTCTGGAAACACCATATATTTT	CASSLLARLSSGNTIYF
TRBJ1-1	TRBV19	TRBD1	few	TGTGCCAGTATCAGGGACAGGGGCCTCGAGGAAGCTTTCTTT	CASIRDRGLEEAFF
TRBJ1-5	TRBV28	.	many	TGTGCCAGCAAATACCTGGGCAATCAGCCCCAGCATTTT	CASKYLGNQPQHF
TRBJ2-2	TRBV9	.	many	TGTGCCAGCAGCGTTAGGGGGGGAGCGCCGAACACCGGGGAGCTGTTTTTT	CASSVRGGAPNTGELFF
TRBJ1-1	TRBV27	TRBD1	many	TGTGCCAGCAGTCCCTGGGGCAGGGGGGGTTCGAACACTGAAGCTTTCTTT	CASSPWGRGGSNTEAFF
TRBJ2-1	TRBV12-3/TRBV12-4	.	many	TGTGCCAGCAGTTTAGCTAGTGTTGAGCAGTTCTTC	CASSLASVEQFF
TRBJ1-2	TRBV20-1	.	few	TGCAGTGCTAGAGATGTGGGAACAGGAATCAGGGCTGGCTACACCTTC	CSARDVGTGIRAGYTF
TRBJ2-5	TRBV30	.	few	TGTGCCTGGAGTGGGGACACGCGGGGGAAGACCCAGTACTTC	CAWSGDTRGKTQYF
TRBJ2-1	TRBV28	TRBD2	many	TGTGCCAGCAGTTTGGGACTAGCGGGAGAAGGCCTGGGGGGCTTC	CASSLGLAGEGLGGF
TRBJ1-1	TRBV2	.	many	TGTGCCAGCAGCGACATCGGGAACACTGAAGCTTTCTTT	CASSDIGNTEAFF
TRBJ2-7	TRBV2	TRBD1	.	TGTGCCAGCACCCCGGTCGGGACAGGGGGAGGCGAGCAGTACTTC	CASTPVGTGGGEQYF
TRBJ1-2	TRBV4-1	.	few	TGCGCCAGCAGCGCCGGGACCTCGATTAACTATGGCTACACCTTC	CASSAGTSINYGYTF
TRBJ1-5	TRBV27	.	.	TGTGCCAGCAGTTTACTGGGCGGGGGTCAGCCCCAGCATTTT	CASSLLGGGQPQHF
TRBJ2-2	TRBV2	TRBD2	many	TGTGCCAGCAGTGAAGGGAGCGGGGCGTACACCGGGGAGCTGTTTTTT	CASSEGSGAYTGELFF
TRBJ2-5	TRBV28	TRBD2	many	TGTGCCACCCTCCTAGCGGGGTACCAAGAGACCCAGTACTTC	CATLLAGYQETQYF
TRBJ1-4	TRBV20-1	.	.	TGCAGTGCTAGAGATCTTGTGAGGTCTAATGAAAAACTGTTTTTT	CSARDLVRSNEKLFF
TRBJ2-3	TRBV4-3	TRBD2	many	TGCGCCAGCAGTCCAAGCGGGAGTGGGGACTACACAGATACGCAGTATTTT	CASSPSGSGDYTDTQYF
TRBJ2-5	TRBV28	.	.	TGTGCCAGCAGCCGGGCGGGGCGGGAGACCCAGTACTTC	CASSRAGRETQYF
TRBJ1-4	TRBV29-1	.	many	TGCAGCGCACGGCGAGACATAGCTGGAAATGAAAAACTGTTTTTT	CSARRDIAGNEKLFF
TRBJ1-1	TRBV6-6	.	few	TGTGCCAGCAGTACCGGGACACTAACTGAAGCTTTCTTT	CASSTGTLTEAFF
TRBJ2-2	TRBV7-3	.	few	TGTGCCAGCAGCGTCGACAGCAACACCGGGGAGCTGTTTTTT	CASSVDSNTGELFF
TRBJ1-1	TRBV28	.	.	TGTGTCATCCTACAGGGCGGCAGCACTGAAGCTCTCTTT	CVILQGGSTEALF
TRBJ2-5	TRBV30	TRBD2	many	TGTGCCGGGGACGTAGCGGGGGGCCAAGAGACCCAGTACTTC	CAGDVAGGQETQYF
TRBJ2-1	TRBV5-1	.	.	TGCGCCAGCAGCGACGGGATTGGGCGCGTTAGCTCCTACAATGAGCAGTTCTTC	CASSDGIGRVSSYNEQFF
TRBJ1-4	TRBV20-1	TRBD1	few	TGCAGTGCTAGGGTGTGGGGCGGACAGGGCGTTAATGAAAAACTGTTTTTT	CSARVWGGQGVNEKLFF
TRBJ1-2	TRBV7-2	.	many	TGTGCCAGCAGCAGAGGACAGCTGATTAACTATGGCTACACCTTC	CASSRGQLINYGYTF
TRBJ1-1	TRBV27	.	many	TGTGCCAGCATTTTTAGCAGGGGCGTGATCACTGAAGCTTTCTTT	CASIFSRGVITEAFF
TRBJ1-2	TRBV28	TRBD1	.	TGTGCCAGCGGGACAGCTTATCCTAACTATGGCTACACCTTC	CASGTAYPNYGYTF
TRBJ2-1	TRBV7-2	TRBD2	many	TGTGCCAGCAGCTTCTCTAGCGGGGGACGCAATGAGCAGTTCTTC	CASSFSSGGRNEQFF
TRBJ1-3	TRBV30	TRBD1	.	TGTGCCTCTACCCCGGACAGGGTCGGGTACACCATATATTTT	CASTPDRVGYTIYF
TRBJ2-1	TRBV5-3	.	few	TGTGCCAGCAGCCCAGCCGCGAGTAGAGTGGGGTCCTACAATGAGCAGTTCTTC	CASSPAASRVGSYNEQFF
TRBJ1-1	TRBV29-1	TRBD1	few	TGCAGCGGGGGGACAGGATTGAACACTGAAGCTTTCTTT	CSGGTGLNTEAFF
TRBJ1-5	TRBV12-3/TRBV12-4	TRBD1	many	TGTGCCAGCAGTTCGACAGGGTCCGGACAGCCCCAGCATTTT	CASSSTGSGQPQHF
TRBJ1-4	TRBV29-1	TRBD1	.	TGCAGCGCCTCCCGGGGGACAGATAATGAAAAACTGTTTTTT	CSASRGTDNEKLFF